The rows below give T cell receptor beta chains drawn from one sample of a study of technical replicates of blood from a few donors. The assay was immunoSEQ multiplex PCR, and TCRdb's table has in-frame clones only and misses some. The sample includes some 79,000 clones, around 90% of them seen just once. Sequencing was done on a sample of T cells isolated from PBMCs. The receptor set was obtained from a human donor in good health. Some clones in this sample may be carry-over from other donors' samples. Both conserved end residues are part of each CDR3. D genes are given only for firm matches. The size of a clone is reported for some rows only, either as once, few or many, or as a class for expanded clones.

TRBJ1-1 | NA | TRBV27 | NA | TGTGCCAGCAGTCCGTCCTGGACAGCCCAAAGAAACACTGAAGCTTTCTTT | CASSPSWTAQRNTEAFF
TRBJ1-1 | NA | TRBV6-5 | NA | TGTGCCAGCAGTTACACACCAGGGGACACTGAAGCTTTCTTT | CASSYTPGDTEAFF
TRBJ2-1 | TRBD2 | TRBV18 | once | TGTGCCAGCTCACCTGGACTAGCGGGAACCAATGAGCAGTTCTTC | CASSPGLAGTNEQFF
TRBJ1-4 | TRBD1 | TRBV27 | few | TGTGCCAGCAGTAACAGGGGTGGGGATGAAAAACTGTTTTTT | CASSNRGGDEKLFF
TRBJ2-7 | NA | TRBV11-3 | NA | TGTGCCAGCAGCTTAGAGTCCAGTGATGAGCAGTACTTC | CASSLESSDEQYF
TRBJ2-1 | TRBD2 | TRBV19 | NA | TGTGCCAGTAGTATGAATGGGAGGGCTGCCTACAATGAGCAGTTCTTC | CASSMNGRAAYNEQFF
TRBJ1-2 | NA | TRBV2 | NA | TGTGCCAGCAATTACAGGTTTTACTATGGCTACACCTTC | CASNYRFYYGYTF
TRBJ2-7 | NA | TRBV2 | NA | TGTGCCAGCAGGTCCATTTCCGGGACTGCATACTACGAGCAGTACTTC | CASRSISGTAYYEQYF
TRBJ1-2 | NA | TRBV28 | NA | TGTGCCAGCAGTTTGGCGGCCAGGGAGGACTATGGCTACACCTTC | CASSLAAREDYGYTF
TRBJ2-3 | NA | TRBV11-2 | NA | TGTGCCAGCAGCCCGGGCGGGACAGTACTAAAAACGCAGTATTTT | CASSPGGTVLKTQYF
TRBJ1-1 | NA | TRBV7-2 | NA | TGTGCCAGCAGCTGGCCAGGGGAGAGGGACACTGAAGCTTTCTTT | CASSWPGERDTEAFF
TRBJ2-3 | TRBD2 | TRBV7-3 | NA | TGTGCCAGCAGCATATTAGGACTAGTCACAGATACGCAGTATTTT | CASSILGLVTDTQYF
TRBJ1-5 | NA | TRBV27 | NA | TGTGCCAGCAGTTTATGGGGAGAAAATCAGCCCCAGCATTTT | CASSLWGENQPQHF
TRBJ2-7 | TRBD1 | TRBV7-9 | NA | TGTGCCAGCAGCTTCCGGGACAGGGTCTCCTACGAGCAGTACTTC | CASSFRDRVSYEQYF
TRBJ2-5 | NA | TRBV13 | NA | TGTGCCAGCAGCTTCTACTGGCGGCAAGAGACCCAGTACTTC | CASSFYWRQETQYF
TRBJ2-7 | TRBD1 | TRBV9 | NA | TGTGCCAGCAGCGTACGACAGGGATCCTCCGAGCAGTACTTC | CASSVRQGSSEQYF
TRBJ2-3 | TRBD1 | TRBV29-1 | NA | TGCAGCTTTTACCTGGGACAGGGAAGCACAGATACGCAGTATTTT | CSFYLGQGSTDTQYF
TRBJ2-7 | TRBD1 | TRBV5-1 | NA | TGCGCCAGCAGCTCAGGACAGGGTTCCTACGAGCAGTACTTC | CASSSGQGSYEQYF
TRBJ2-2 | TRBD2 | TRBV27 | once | TGTGCCAGCAGTTTGGGGACTAGCGGGAGGTCTCTGAACACCGGGGAGCTGTTTTTT | CASSLGTSGRSLNTGELFF
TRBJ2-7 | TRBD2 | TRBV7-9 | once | TGTGCCAGCAGCTTAGGGGGACTAGCGGGATCCTACGAGCAGTACTTC | CASSLGGLAGSYEQYF
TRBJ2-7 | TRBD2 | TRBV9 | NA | TGTGCCAGCAGCCCCGGGGGGGCGGGAGTCGACGAGCAGTACTTC | CASSPGGAGVDEQYF
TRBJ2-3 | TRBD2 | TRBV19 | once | TGTGCCTGTGGACTAGCGGGAGAGGATACGCAGTATTTT | CACGLAGEDTQYF
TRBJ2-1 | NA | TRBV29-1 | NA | TGCAGCCACCGTCCCGCAGTAAGCTCCTACAATGAGCAGTTCTTC | CSHRPAVSSYNEQFF
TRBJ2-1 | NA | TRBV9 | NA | TGTGCCAGCAGCGTAGGCCCAGCGATCAATGAGCAGTTCTTC | CASSVGPAINEQFF
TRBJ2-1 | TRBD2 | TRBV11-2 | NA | TGTGCCAGCAGCTTAGTCCCAGCGGGAGGGAATGAGCAGTTCTTC | CASSLVPAGGNEQFF
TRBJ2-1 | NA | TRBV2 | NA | TGTGCCAGCCTCTTCGAGGTAGACAATGAGCAGTTCTTC | CASLFEVDNEQFF
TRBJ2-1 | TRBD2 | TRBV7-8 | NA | TGTGCCAGCAGCGAAACGTGGACTAGCGGGAATGACAATGAGCAGTTCTTC | CASSETWTSGNDNEQFF
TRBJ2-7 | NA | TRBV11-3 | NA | TGTGCCAGCAGCCTAGTCATGTTCTACGAGCAGTACTTC | CASSLVMFYEQYF
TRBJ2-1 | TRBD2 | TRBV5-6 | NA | TGTGCCAGCAGCTTATTTGCCCTAGCGGACGACAATGAGCAGTTCTTC | CASSLFALADDNEQFF
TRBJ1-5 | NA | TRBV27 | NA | TGTGCCAGCAGTTTGCGGGGGTCTCAGCCCCAGCATTTT | CASSLRGSQPQHF
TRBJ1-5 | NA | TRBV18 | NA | TGTGCCAGCTCACCCAGAGGTTTAGGTCAGCCCCAGCATTTT | CASSPRGLGQPQHF
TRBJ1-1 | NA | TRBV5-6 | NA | TGTGCCAGCAGCACCCTACAGGGTTCTAAAGCTTTCTTT | CASSTLQGSKAFF
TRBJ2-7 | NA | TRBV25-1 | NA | TGTGCCAGCAGTGAATGGGCAGGAGAGCAGTACTTC | CASSEWAGEQYF
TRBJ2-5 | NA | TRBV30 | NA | TGTGCCTGGAGAATCGGGGGAGCAGAGACCCAGTACTTC | CAWRIGGAETQYF
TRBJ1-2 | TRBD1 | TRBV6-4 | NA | TGTGCCAGCAGTCCGGGACAGGATTATGGCTACACCTTC | CASSPGQDYGYTF
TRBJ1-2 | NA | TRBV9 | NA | TGTGCCAGCAGCGGATCGGCCAGGTTCGGCTACACCTTC | CASSGSARFGYTF
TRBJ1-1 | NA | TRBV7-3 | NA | TGTGCCAGCAGTTTTCAGGGATCTGAAGCTTTCTTT | CASSFQGSEAFF
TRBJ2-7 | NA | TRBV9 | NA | TGTGCCAGCAGCGTAGACAGGTTGGCCTACGAGCAGTACTTC | CASSVDRLAYEQYF
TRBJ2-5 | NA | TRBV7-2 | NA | TGTGCCAGCAGCTCCTTCCTTTTACAGGACCAAGAGACCCAGTACTTC | CASSSFLLQDQETQYF
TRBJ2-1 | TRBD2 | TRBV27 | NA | TGTGCCAGCAGGGGGACTAGCGGATACAATGAGCAGTTCTTC | CASRGTSGYNEQFF
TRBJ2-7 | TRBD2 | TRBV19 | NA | TGTGCCAGTAGTATGACTAGCGGGTCCCACGAGCAGTACTTC | CASSMTSGSHEQYF
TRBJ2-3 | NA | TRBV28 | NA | TGTGCCAGCAGTATTCCCAGGTTGGGCACAGATACGCAGTATTTT | CASSIPRLGTDTQYF
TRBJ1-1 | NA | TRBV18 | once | TGTGCCAGCTCACCATCGCAGGTAATCCGCACTGAAGCTTTCTTT | CASSPSQVIRTEAFF
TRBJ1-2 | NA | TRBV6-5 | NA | TGTGCCAGCAGTTCTACAGGGTACGGCTACACCTTC | CASSSTGYGYTF
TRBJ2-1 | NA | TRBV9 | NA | TGTGCCAGCAGCGTAGGCCTGGCCAATGAGCAGTTCTTC | CASSVGLANEQFF
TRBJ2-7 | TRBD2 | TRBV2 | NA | TGTGCCAGCAGTGAGGCTTTAGCGGGGGCCTACGAGCAGTACTTC | CASSEALAGAYEQYF
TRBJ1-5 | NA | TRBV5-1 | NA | TGCGCCAGCAGCCCGGGGGACAGCAATCAGCCCCAGCATTTT | CASSPGDSNQPQHF
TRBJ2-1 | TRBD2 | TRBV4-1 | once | TGCGCCAGCAGGGGTAGCGGGAATGAGCAGTTCTTC | CASRGSGNEQFF
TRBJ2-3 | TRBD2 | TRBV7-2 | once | TGTGCCAGCAGCTTAGGTAGTACTAGCGGGCTCCGTCTCGGGAACTTT | CASSLGSTSGLRLGNF
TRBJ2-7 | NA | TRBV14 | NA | TGTGCCAGCAGCCAAGATTTTCATAGGCTAGCCGAGCAGTACTTC | CASSQDFHRLAEQYF
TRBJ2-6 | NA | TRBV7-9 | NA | TGTGCCAGCAGCCTTCTGAAATACCTGACAAGTCGGGCCAACGTCCTGACTTTC | CASSLLKYLTSRANVLTF
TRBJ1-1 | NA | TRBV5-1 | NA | TGCGCCAGCAGCTTATCCGGGACAACGAACACTGAAGCTTTCTTT | CASSLSGTTNTEAFF
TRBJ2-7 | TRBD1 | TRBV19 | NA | TGTGCCAGTAGTATAGATAGGCAGGGGGTCAACGAGCAGTACTTC | CASSIDRQGVNEQYF
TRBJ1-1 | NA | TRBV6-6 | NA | TGTGCCAGCAGGGGGGGAAATGAAGCTTTCTTT | CASRGGNEAFF
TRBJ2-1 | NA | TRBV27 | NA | TGTGCCAGCAGTTTATCAGGGGACAATGAGCAGTTCTTC | CASSLSGDNEQFF